The following is a TCR beta chain sequence with its context. Caucasian adults living in Nashville, Tennessee, provided all samples. The investigators split CD4+ cells into a CD45RA+ naive subset and a CD45RA-negative memory subset. This sample was taken from a study of shared clonotypes between healthy human individuals. The CDR3 is made up of 13 amino acids. V gave up 5 bases and J gave up 4 bases, with 11 bases separating them. Looked up from germline, CDR1 is SGHTA and CDR2 is FQGNSA. Every subset had its genomic DNA shared out evenly among several immunoSEQ plates. The repertoire was sequenced with immunoSEQ multiplex PCR; TCRdb's copy has only in-frame clones and lacks some. The table shows roughly 2.5 million clones, with roughly nine tenths occurring only once.

Sequenced input: naive CD4+ T cells sorted from blood. The subset: CD45RA+ positively selected. This clonotype was obtained from a man younger than 35 in good health. The chain joins TRBV7-2 to TRBJ1-1; D ambiguous. For the CDR3, the DNA is TGTGCCAGCAGCCCCTACCTAGGCACTGAAGCTTTCTTT. Translation gives CASSPYLGTEAFF.